This is a list of T cell receptor beta chains from one sample in a study of blood T cell repertoires in COVID-19. The method was immunoSEQ multiplex PCR; TCRdb's version includes in-frame clones alone and lacks a portion of them. The data contain under 300,000 clones, 80% to 90% of them seen just once; the ten biggest clones take up around 13%. Sequencing input: peripheral blood. The source of these receptors is a woman in her 70s with COVID-19, enrolled during active disease. CDR3s include the opening cysteine and the closing phenylalanine or tryptophan. A D gene is named only where the DNA matches it firmly. Clone size is not always given. Where it is, it says once, few, many or a class for expanded clones.

j_gene: TRBJ1-4; d_gene: NA; v_gene: TRBV19; abundance: NA; CDR3nt: TGTGCCAGTAGTATATGGGGCCCCAATGAAAAACTGTTTTTT; CDR3aa: CASSIWGPNEKLFF
j_gene: TRBJ2-2; d_gene: TRBD1; v_gene: TRBV5-1; abundance: NA; CDR3nt: TGCGCCAGCAGCCTGGGACAGGGAATGGAGGAGCTGTTTTTT; CDR3aa: CASSLGQGMEELFF
j_gene: TRBJ2-3; d_gene: TRBD2; v_gene: TRBV10-3; abundance: few; CDR3nt: TGTGCCATCAGTGAGGGGACTAGGGGGACAGATACGCAGTATTTT; CDR3aa: CAISEGTRGTDTQYF
j_gene: TRBJ2-7; d_gene: NA; v_gene: TRBV7-2; abundance: NA; CDR3nt: TGTGCCAGCAGCGTCGGGAGCGGCGAGCAGTACTTC; CDR3aa: CASSVGSGEQYF
j_gene: TRBJ2-1; d_gene: NA; v_gene: TRBV12-5; abundance: NA; CDR3nt: TGTGCTAGTGGTTCATTACAGGGATGGAAGTTCTTC; CDR3aa: CASGSLQGWKFF
j_gene: TRBJ1-4; d_gene: TRBD1; v_gene: TRBV12-5; abundance: NA; CDR3nt: TGTGCTAGTGGTTCCCGGACCTGGACAGGGAATAGGATGACTAATGAAAAACTGTTTTTT; CDR3aa: CASGSRTWTGNRMTNEKLFF
j_gene: TRBJ2-5; d_gene: TRBD2; v_gene: TRBV2; abundance: NA; CDR3nt: TGTGCCAGCAGCGGGGGGGCCCCAGAGACCCAGTACTTC; CDR3aa: CASSGGAPETQYF
j_gene: TRBJ2-1; d_gene: TRBD2; v_gene: TRBV11-3; abundance: NA; CDR3nt: TGTGCCAGCAGCTTACTAGCGGGGGAGTACAATGAGCAGTTCTTC; CDR3aa: CASSLLAGEYNEQFF
j_gene: TRBJ2-2; d_gene: NA; v_gene: TRBV5-6; abundance: NA; CDR3nt: TGTGCCAGCAGCTATACATTACGGGGAAGCGACACCGGGGAGCTGTTTTTT; CDR3aa: CASSYTLRGSDTGELFF
j_gene: TRBJ1-2; d_gene: TRBD1; v_gene: TRBV24-1; abundance: NA; CDR3nt: TGTGCCACCAGTGATGGCAGGGGGAAAGGCTACACCTTC; CDR3aa: CATSDGRGKGYTF